Listed below are T cell receptor beta chains from one sample, sequenced in a study of metastatic and nonmetastatic thyroid tumors. From the PCR reads, TCRdb re-called clones with MiXCR. The table shows more than 25,000 clones, with roughly 7.1% occurring only once. Sequencing was carried out using blood. Every receptor here comes from a female donor with papillary thyroid cancer or a benign thyroid nodule (not recorded which). Some clones in this sample may be carry-over from other donors' samples. Both conserved end residues are part of each CDR3. The D gene is left open where the match is weak. A clone size is listed for some rows: how often the clone was seen (once, few, many), or a class if it is expanded.

J gene,D gene,V gene,clone size,CDR3 DNA,CDR3 protein
TRBJ2-3,TRBD1,TRBV7-9,many,TGTGCCAGCAGCTCCGACAGGGCCCGGAACACAGATACGCAGTATTTT,CASSSDRARNTDTQYF
TRBJ2-1,TRBD1,TRBV11-3,many,TGTGCCAGCAGCTCGGGACAGGGTTCCTACAATGAGCAGTTCTTC,CASSSGQGSYNEQFF
TRBJ1-1,NA,TRBV6-2/TRBV6-3,many,TGTGCCAGCAGTTGGGGTAAGGGGAACACTGAAGCTTTCTTT,CASSWGKGNTEAFF
TRBJ2-5,TRBD1,TRBV11-2,many,TGTGCCAGCAGCTTAGAGCTTTACGTAGAGGGGGCGACGGGAGAGACCCAGTACTTC,CASSLELYVEGATGETQYF
TRBJ2-1,NA,TRBV6-1,many,TGTGCCACTCTCCATCCTTTCTCCTACAATGAGCAGTTCTTC,CATLHPFSYNEQFF
TRBJ1-4,NA,TRBV7-2,many,TGTGCCAGCAGCTTAGTACCCGATAATGAAAAACTGTTTTTT,CASSLVPDNEKLFF
TRBJ2-1,TRBD2,TRBV6-1,many,TGTGCCAGCAGTATTGCGGGGGGGCCTGTTAGTGAGCAGTTCTTC,CASSIAGGPVSEQFF
TRBJ2-3,NA,TRBV5-1,many,TGCGCCAGCAGACCGAAACTAGCAGGGGCAGATACGCAGTATTTT,CASRPKLAGADTQYF
TRBJ1-5,NA,TRBV4-2,many,TGTGCCAGCAGCCAACAGGTCACACATAGCAATCAGCCCCAGCATTTT,CASSQQVTHSNQPQHF
TRBJ2-1,TRBD2,TRBV4-1,many,TGCGCCAGCAGCCACCTCGGACTAGCGGGGGGGCGTACGTACAATGAGCAGTTCTTC,CASSHLGLAGGRTYNEQFF
TRBJ2-7,NA,TRBV6-2/TRBV6-3,many,TGTGCCAGCAGTTACAGACAGACCTACGAGCAGTACTTC,CASSYRQTYEQYF
TRBJ1-3,NA,TRBV18,few,TGTGCCAGCCCACGGGAGCATGGATCTGGAAACACCATATATTTT,CASPREHGSGNTIYF
TRBJ1-4,TRBD1,TRBV24-1,many,TGTGCCACCAGTGCAGGCAGGGGGAATGAAAAACTGTTTTTT,CATSAGRGNEKLFF
TRBJ1-2,NA,TRBV12-3/TRBV12-4,many,TGTGCCAGCAGTTTCCTACAGGGCTATGGCTACACCTTC,CASSFLQGYGYTF
TRBJ2-5,NA,TRBV9,few,TGTGCCGCGGGACCCCAAGAGACCCAGTACTTC,CAAGPQETQYF
TRBJ1-1,TRBD1,TRBV4-1,NA,TGCGCCAGCAGCCAGGGACAGCTGAACACTGAAGCTTTCTTT,CASSQGQLNTEAFF
TRBJ1-3,NA,TRBV19,many,TGTGCCAGTAGTCCCGGGTCGAGCTCTGGAAACACCATATATTTT,CASSPGSSSGNTIYF
TRBJ2-6,NA,TRBV6-1,few,TGTGTCAGCAGCGATGGGGCCAACGTCCTGACTTTC,CVSSDGANVLTF
TRBJ1-2,TRBD1,TRBV6-2/TRBV6-3,many,TGTGCCAGCAGCCTGGGACAGGGGAACTACACCTTC,CASSLGQGNYTF
TRBJ1-5,NA,TRBV6-1,many,TGTGCCAGCAGTGAACCAGGGGCTGCCAATCAGCCCCAGCATTTT,CASSEPGAANQPQHF
TRBJ2-1,TRBD2,TRBV12-3/TRBV12-4,many,TGTGCCAGCAGTCGATACACTAGCGGGGGGCTCGATGAGCAGTTCTTC,CASSRYTSGGLDEQFF
TRBJ2-3,TRBD2,TRBV20-1,many,TGCAGTGCTAGCGGGGGGGGCCCCCGATCGGATACGCAGTATTTT,CSASGGGPRSDTQYF
TRBJ1-3,NA,TRBV19,many,TGTGCCAGTAATCCCTGGCAGAACTCTGGAAACACCATATATTTT,CASNPWQNSGNTIYF
TRBJ2-2,TRBD1,TRBV4-2,few,TGTGCCAGCAGCCAACGTTCGGGACAGGGGAGGACCGGGGAACTGTTTTTT,CASSQRSGQGRTGELFF
TRBJ2-1,NA,TRBV7-2,many,TGTGCCAGCAGCTTATCCCGGCGGGAGCAGTTCTTC,CASSLSRREQFF
TRBJ1-1,TRBD1,TRBV20-1,many,TGCAGTGCTAAGCCCGGGACAGCGTTCACTGAAGCTTTCTTT,CSAKPGTAFTEAFF
TRBJ2-7,TRBD1,TRBV9,many,TGTGCCAGCAGCGTGGACAGGGGCGCCTCCTCCTACGAGCAGTACTTC,CASSVDRGASSYEQYF
TRBJ1-2,NA,TRBV24-1,many,TGTGCCACCAGTGATTTCAGGTTTAACGGCTACACCTTC,CATSDFRFNGYTF
TRBJ1-6,NA,TRBV20-1,many,TGCAGTGCTAGTGTGGAGGGAGTAGCCCTCCACTTT,CSASVEGVALHF
TRBJ1-6,NA,TRBV7-2,many,TGTGCCAGCAGAGACGGGCCCTCCTATAATTCACCCCTCCACTTT,CASRDGPSYNSPLHF
TRBJ2-2,TRBD1,TRBV6-1,many,TGTGCCAGCAGTTTTAGGGGGCCGGGCACCGGGGAGCTGTTTTTT,CASSFRGPGTGELFF
TRBJ1-2,NA,TRBV6-1,many,TGTGCCAGCAGTGAAGCGCTTCAGGGAACCTATGGCTACACCTTC,CASSEALQGTYGYTF
TRBJ2-3,NA,TRBV2,many,TGTGCCAGCAGTGGCGGGCAGGGTTTCACAGATACGCAGTATTTT,CASSGGQGFTDTQYF
TRBJ2-3,NA,TRBV6-1,many,TGTGCCAGCAGTGAAGCGGGGGGCACAGATACGCAGTATTTT,CASSEAGGTDTQYF
TRBJ2-5,NA,TRBV7-2,many,TGTGCCAGCAGCCGAGGGTTAGGAGAGACCCAGTACTTC,CASSRGLGETQYF
TRBJ2-7,TRBD2,TRBV27,many,TGTGCCAGCAGTTTCCGGAGGAGCGGGAGCTACGAGCAGTACTTC,CASSFRRSGSYEQYF
TRBJ2-1,NA,TRBV5-1,many,TGCGCCAGCAGCTTTAATTTAGTCGATGAGCAGTTCTTC,CASSFNLVDEQFF
TRBJ2-1,TRBD2,TRBV10-3,many,TGTGCCATCAGTGTGGGGACTAGCGACTACAATGAGCAGTTCTTC,CAISVGTSDYNEQFF
TRBJ1-4,NA,TRBV7-9,many,TGTGCCAGCAGCTTAGCGGCCTTAGGCCATGAAAAACTGTTTTTT,CASSLAALGHEKLFF
TRBJ1-1,NA,TRBV11-2,many,TGTGCCAGCAGCTCCAGGACCGCCCTGAGAGGCACTGAAGCTTTCTTT,CASSSRTALRGTEAFF
TRBJ2-7,TRBD1,TRBV6-2/TRBV6-3,many,TGTGCCAGCAGTGGGCTAGGGACAGGGAGGTCCTACGAGCAGTACTTC,CASSGLGTGRSYEQYF
TRBJ2-2,NA,TRBV19,many,TGTGCCAGTAGTAGCCTAGTAAAAGGCACCGGGGAGCTGTTTTTT,CASSSLVKGTGELFF